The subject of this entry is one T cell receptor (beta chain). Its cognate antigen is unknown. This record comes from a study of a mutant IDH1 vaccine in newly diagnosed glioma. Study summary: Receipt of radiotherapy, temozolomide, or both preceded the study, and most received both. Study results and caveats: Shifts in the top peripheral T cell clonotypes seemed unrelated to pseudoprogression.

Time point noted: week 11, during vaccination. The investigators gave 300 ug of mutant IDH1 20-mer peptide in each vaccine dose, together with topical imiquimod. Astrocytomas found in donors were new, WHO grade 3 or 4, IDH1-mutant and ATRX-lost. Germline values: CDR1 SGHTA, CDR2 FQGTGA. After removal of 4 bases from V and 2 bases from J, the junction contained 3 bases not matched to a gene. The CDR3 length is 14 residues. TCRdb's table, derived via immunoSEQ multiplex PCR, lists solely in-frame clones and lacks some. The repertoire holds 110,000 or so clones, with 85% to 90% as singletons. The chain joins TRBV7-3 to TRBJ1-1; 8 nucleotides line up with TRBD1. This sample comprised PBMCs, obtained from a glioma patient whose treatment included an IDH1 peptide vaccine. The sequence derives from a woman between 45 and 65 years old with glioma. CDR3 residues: CASSSGGRNTEAFF. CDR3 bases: TGTGCCAGCAGCTCAGGGGGCCGAAACACTGAAGCTTTCTTT.